A selection of T cell receptor beta chains follows, all from one sample in a study of cytomegalovirus exposure and HLA in healthy donors. Produced via immunoSEQ multiplex PCR; TCRdb's table is partial and in-frame only. Of some 210,000 clones detected, over 65% appear once; the ten largest clones hold roughly 5.5%. Sequenced input: PBMCs. The receptors derive from a woman aged 18-29 years in good health and CMV-seronegative. Each CDR3 is given with its conserved first and last residue. The D gene is left open where the match is weak. The size of a clone is reported for some rows only, either as once, few or many, or as a class for expanded clones.

CDR3: CASSPDGNYLFF
DNA: TGTGCCAGCAGCCCCGATGGGAATTACCTGTTTTTT
size: -
D: -
V: TRBV7-9
J: TRBJ1-4

CDR3: CASRMYGYTF
DNA: TGTGCCAGCAGGATGTATGGCTACACCTTC
size: -
D: -
V: TRBV6-1
J: TRBJ1-2

CDR3: CASSSTGVPNQPQHF
DNA: TGTGCCAGCAGCTCGACAGGGGTTCCCAATCAGCCCCAGCATTTT
size: -
D: TRBD1
V: TRBV7-9
J: TRBJ1-5

CDR3: CASSEARNTEAFF
DNA: TGTGCCAGCAGTGAAGCGAGAAACACTGAAGCTTTCTTT
size: -
D: -
V: TRBV6-1
J: TRBJ1-1

CDR3: CASSLYGGYEQYF
DNA: TGTGCCAGCAGTTTATACGGGGGCTACGAGCAGTACTTC
size: -
D: -
V: TRBV27
J: TRBJ2-7

CDR3: CASSEGGRGTDTQYF
DNA: TGTGCCAGCAGTGAAGGTGGCAGAGGCACAGATACGCAGTATTTT
size: -
D: -
V: TRBV6-1
J: TRBJ2-3

CDR3: CASSSHWTGGDYGYTF
DNA: TGTGCCAGCAGCTCTCACTGGACAGGGGGGGACTATGGCTACACCTTC
size: -
D: TRBD1
V: TRBV7-8
J: TRBJ1-2

CDR3: CSARGVGDYGYTF
DNA: TGCAGCGCTCGGGGGGTTGGGGACTATGGCTACACCTTC
size: -
D: -
V: TRBV29-1
J: TRBJ1-2

CDR3: CASSLTSGSRDEQFF
DNA: TGTGCCAGCAGCTTAACGAGCGGGAGTCGTGATGAGCAGTTCTTC
size: -
D: TRBD2
V: TRBV7-9
J: TRBJ2-1

CDR3: CASRNGEGQPQHF
DNA: TGCGCCAGCAGGAACGGGGAGGGTCAGCCCCAGCATTTT
size: few
D: -
V: TRBV5-1
J: TRBJ1-5

CDR3: CASSPGGDYGYTF
DNA: TGCGCCAGCAGCCCAGGGGGGGACTATGGCTACACCTTC
size: few
D: TRBD1
V: TRBV5-1
J: TRBJ1-2

CDR3: CASSHTLDSYNEQFF
DNA: TGTGCCAGCAGCCACACATTGGACTCCTACAATGAGCAGTTCTTC
size: -
D: -
V: TRBV14
J: TRBJ2-1

CDR3: CASSVVGGNIQYF
DNA: TGTGCCAGCAGCGTAGTTGGGGGGAACATTCAGTACTTC
size: -
D: -
V: TRBV9
J: TRBJ2-4

CDR3: CASSESGTGGKAFF
DNA: TGCGCCAGCAGTGAGTCCGGGACAGGGGGCAAAGCTTTCTTT
size: -
D: TRBD1
V: TRBV10-1
J: TRBJ1-1

CDR3: CASRRDRGKFPYEQYF
DNA: TGCGCCAGCAGACGGGACAGAGGCAAGTTCCCCTACGAGCAGTACTTC
size: -
D: TRBD1
V: TRBV10-2
J: TRBJ2-7

CDR3: CASSLGRAYEQYF
DNA: TGTGCCAGCTCCCTGGGACGGGCCTACGAGCAGTACTTC
size: -
D: -
V: TRBV18
J: TRBJ2-7

CDR3: CASSPFGKANYGYTF
DNA: TGTGCCAGCAGCCCATTTGGAAAAGCTAACTATGGCTACACCTTC
size: few
D: -
V: TRBV9
J: TRBJ1-2

CDR3: CASSTGSTEAFF
DNA: TGTGCCAGCAGTACAGGGTCGACTGAAGCTTTCTTT
size: few
D: -
V: TRBV7-9
J: TRBJ1-1

CDR3: CSAGGTGDNQPQHF
DNA: TGCAGCGCCGGAGGGACAGGGGATAATCAGCCCCAGCATTTT
size: -
D: TRBD1
V: TRBV29-1
J: TRBJ1-5

CDR3: CASLRLQIMNTEAFF
DNA: TGTGCCAGTCTTCGACTACAGATAATGAACACTGAAGCTTTCTTT
size: -
D: -
V: TRBV6-6
J: TRBJ1-1

CDR3: CASTQERDAFF
DNA: TGTGCCAGCACCCAAGAAAGGGACGCTTTCTTT
size: once
D: -
V: TRBV2
J: TRBJ1-1

CDR3: CASSQERTSGTYEQYF
DNA: TGCGCCAGCAGCCAAGAAAGGACTAGCGGGACCTACGAGCAGTACTTC
size: -
D: TRBD2
V: TRBV4-1
J: TRBJ2-7

CDR3: CASSSRTSGTADTQYF
DNA: TGTGCCAGCAGTTCCCGGACTAGCGGGACGGCAGATACGCAGTATTTT
size: -
D: TRBD2
V: TRBV27
J: TRBJ2-3

CDR3: CASSQPGTSGSYEQYF
DNA: TGCGCCAGCAGCCAGCCCGGGACTAGCGGTTCCTACGAGCAGTACTTC
size: -
D: TRBD2
V: TRBV4-1
J: TRBJ2-7

CDR3: CASSRRGGQGGQYF
DNA: TGTGCCAGCAGTCGGAGGGGGGGTCAGGGAGGGCAGTACTTC
size: -
D: -
V: TRBV27
J: TRBJ2-7